This T cell receptor (beta chain) originates from a study of CD8 T cells in ankylosing spondylitis. Findings and limits, study-wide: Disease-linked clones bore a CD8+ phenotype, appearing relatively rarely in peripheral blood. Reports of some motif variants in reactive arthritis synovial fluid and blood predate this one.

TCRdb itself ran the 5' RACE reads through MiXCR, one entry per CDR3 protein. The sample lists approximately 150,000 distinct CDR3 sequences; approximately 48% were seen once. The ends were cut back, 3 bases at V and 2 bases at J, with 10 bases in the middle. This CDR3 has 15 amino acids. This clonotype came up many times. Its antigen remains unknown. The TCR comes from a male donor with ankylosing spondylitis. The V and J genes are TRBV12-3 or TRBV12-4 and TRBJ2-2, with no clear D. Sequenced input: synovial fluid, either unsorted or a sorted T cell fraction (not recorded which). CDR3 amino acids: CASSFVGLNTGELFF. CDR3 DNA: TGTGCCAGCAGTTTCGTGGGTTTAAACACCGGGGAGCTGTTTTTT.